A selection of T cell receptor beta chains follows, all from one sample in a study of blood T cell repertoires in COVID-19. Only in-frame clones appear in the TCRdb table, and some are missing; sequencing was by immunoSEQ multiplex PCR. Among about 150,000 clones listed, about four fifths were seen once. Sequencing input: peripheral blood. Receptors were obtained from a man in his 70s who had recovered from COVID-19. Each CDR3 is given with its conserved first and last residue. The D gene is left open where the match is weak. Only part of the rows carry a size: once, few, many, or a class if the clone is expanded.

D gene: .; J gene: TRBJ1-3; V gene: TRBV18; clone size: .; CDR3 protein: CASSPAPAGNAGNTIYF; CDR3 DNA: .
D gene: TRBD1; J gene: TRBJ2-1; V gene: TRBV2; clone size: .; CDR3 protein: CASKLPTGQGTEQFF; CDR3 DNA: TGTGCCAGCAAGCTACCGACCGGACAGGGGACTGAGCAGTTCTTC
D gene: TRBD2; J gene: TRBJ2-3; V gene: TRBV18; clone size: .; CDR3 protein: CASSPGLAGGPGTDTQYF; CDR3 DNA: TGTGCCAGCTCACCAGGCCTAGCGGGAGGGCCGGGCACAGATACGCAGTATTTT
D gene: .; J gene: TRBJ2-1; V gene: TRBV5-1; clone size: .; CDR3 protein: CASSQGKSSYNEQFF; CDR3 DNA: TGCGCCAGCAGCCAGGGGAAGAGCTCCTACAATGAGCAGTTCTTC
D gene: .; J gene: TRBJ1-1; V gene: TRBV5-1; clone size: few; CDR3 protein: CASSLRERTEAFF; CDR3 DNA: TGCGCCAGCAGCTTGCGGGAGAGGACTGAAGCTTTCTTT
D gene: .; J gene: TRBJ2-1; V gene: TRBV7-2; clone size: .; CDR3 protein: CASSLFWGLNEQFF; CDR3 DNA: TGTGCCAGCAGCTTATTCTGGGGACTCAATGAGCAGTTCTTC
D gene: TRBD1; J gene: TRBJ2-2; V gene: TRBV28; clone size: .; CDR3 protein: CASSPRQGWNTGELFF; CDR3 DNA: TGTGCCAGCAGCCCCCGACAGGGGTGGAACACCGGGGAGCTGTTTTTT
D gene: .; J gene: TRBJ1-1; V gene: TRBV9; clone size: .; CDR3 protein: CASSVAGVNTEAFF; CDR3 DNA: TGTGCCAGCAGCGTAGCCGGGGTGAACACTGAAGCTTTCTTT
D gene: .; J gene: TRBJ2-5; V gene: TRBV5-5; clone size: .; CDR3 protein: CASSHDSVKETQYF; CDR3 DNA: TGTGCCAGTTCTCACGACTCAGTTAAGGAGACCCAGTACTTC
D gene: .; J gene: TRBJ1-5; V gene: TRBV19; clone size: .; CDR3 protein: CASSSQGNQPQHF; CDR3 DNA: TGTGCCAGTAGTAGTCAGGGGAATCAGCCCCAGCATTTT
D gene: TRBD1; J gene: TRBJ1-2; V gene: TRBV30; clone size: .; CDR3 protein: CACRTGWYGYTF; CDR3 DNA: TGTGCCTGCAGGACAGGCTGGTATGGCTACACCTTC
D gene: TRBD2; J gene: TRBJ2-1; V gene: TRBV5-1; clone size: once; CDR3 protein: CASLGLAGKYNEQFF; CDR3 DNA: TGCGCCAGCCTGGGACTAGCGGGAAAATACAATGAGCAGTTCTTC
D gene: .; J gene: TRBJ2-2; V gene: TRBV12-3/TRBV12-4; clone size: .; CDR3 protein: CASTPPSGELFF; CDR3 DNA: TGTGCCAGCACCCCCCCCAGCGGGGAGCTGTTTTTT
D gene: TRBD2; J gene: TRBJ2-7; V gene: TRBV6-6; clone size: .; CDR3 protein: CASTLTSGNNYEQYF; CDR3 DNA: TGTGCCAGCACCCTAACTAGCGGGAACAACTACGAGCAGTACTTC
D gene: TRBD1; J gene: TRBJ2-1; V gene: TRBV5-1; clone size: .; CDR3 protein: CASSWDRVEYNEQFF; CDR3 DNA: TGCGCCAGCAGCTGGGACAGGGTAGAGTACAATGAGCAGTTCTTC
D gene: .; J gene: TRBJ2-3; V gene: TRBV6-6; clone size: .; CDR3 protein: CASSLLADTQYF; CDR3 DNA: TGTGCCAGCAGTTTACTGGCAGATACGCAGTATTTT
D gene: TRBD1; J gene: TRBJ2-7; V gene: TRBV9; clone size: .; CDR3 protein: CASSVHGQGPYEQYF; CDR3 DNA: TGTGCCAGCAGCGTCCACGGACAGGGTCCCTACGAGCAGTACTTC
D gene: TRBD1; J gene: TRBJ2-3; V gene: TRBV5-1; clone size: .; CDR3 protein: CASSLDGQGGDTQYF; CDR3 DNA: TGCGCCAGCAGCTTGGATGGACAGGGTGGAGATACGCAGTATTTT
D gene: TRBD1; J gene: TRBJ2-3; V gene: TRBV5-1; clone size: .; CDR3 protein: CASSTGQGADTQYF; CDR3 DNA: TGCGCCAGCAGCACGGGACAGGGAGCAGATACGCAGTATTTT
D gene: TRBD2; J gene: TRBJ2-3; V gene: TRBV6-2/TRBV6-3; clone size: .; CDR3 protein: CASSLGLVTSTDTQYF; CDR3 DNA: TGTGCCAGCAGTTTGGGACTAGTGACTAGCACAGATACGCAGTATTTT
D gene: .; J gene: TRBJ2-7; V gene: TRBV5-6; clone size: .; CDR3 protein: CASRAQQGYEQYF; CDR3 DNA: TGTGCCAGCAGAGCACAACAGGGCTACGAGCAGTACTTC
D gene: TRBD1; J gene: TRBJ1-5; V gene: TRBV7-9; clone size: .; CDR3 protein: CASSSPGQGPNQPQHF; CDR3 DNA: TGTGCCAGCAGCTCTCCAGGACAGGGACCCAATCAGCCCCAGCATTTT